The 27 T cell receptor beta chains below all came from one sample that was sequenced in a study of PD-L1 blockade in urothelial cancer. Repertoires were generated with immunoSEQ multiplex PCR, while TCRdb's copy carries only in-frame clones and drops some. The data contain about 43,000 clones, 85% to 90% of them seen just once; the ten biggest clones take up roughly 13%. This specimen was PBMCs, taken around atezolizumab (anti-PD-L1) treatment. These receptors were collected from a woman aged 55-69 years with urothelial cancer.

The chain uses TRBV6-6 and TRBJ1-4; 9 bases line up with TRBD1. CDR3 length: 16 amino acids. CDR1 is MNHNY, CDR2 SVGAGI, per germline (reference sequence). V shed 5 bases and J 5 bases; nucleotides not matched to a gene: 9. DNA for the CDR3: TGTGCCAGCAGTCTCAACGCCGGGACAGGGAATGAAAAACTGTTTTTT. This codes for CASSLNAGTGNEKLFF.

The chain links TRBV28 to TRBJ1-2; D gene uncertain. The V end was cut by 3 bases, the J end by 11 bases, with 16 bases between. The CDR3 consists of 13 residues. Germline V lookup: CDR1 MDHEN, CDR2 SYDVKM. The CDR3 reads CASSFQSPGRYTF. The DNA for the CDR3 is TGTGCCAGCAGTTTCCAATCCCCGGGGAGATACACCTTC.

The chain uses TRBV27 and TRBJ2-3, with 7 bases identical to TRBD2. CDR3 size: 16 residues. Unmatched junction bases numbered 6, after V lost 1 base and J lost 2 bases. The germline CDR1 and CDR2 sequences are MNHEY and SMNVEV (reference sequence). The CDR3 coding sequence is TGTGCCAGCAGTTTATATTTTGGGACTAACACAGATACGCAGTATTTT. Amino acids: CASSLYFGTNTDTQYF.

A word on this clone: The same CDR3 is also encoded by other DNA sequences in this sample. The chain recombines TRBV9 with TRBJ1-1, with a possible D match to TRBD1 (5 bases). The germline V and J ends were trimmed by 1 base and 3 bases, with 7 bases remaining between them. Germline-derived CDR1 and CDR2 are SGDLS and YYNGEE. The CDR3 totals 13 residues. The CDR3 here is CASSVQGYTEAFF. The CDR3 DNA is TGTGCCAGCAGCGTACAGGGTTACACTGAAGCTTTCTTT. Together with reference TRBV9 and TRBJ1-1, the CDR3 gives the full variable domain: DSGVTQTPKHLITATGQRVTLRCSPRSGDLSVYWYQQSLDQGLQFLIQYYNGEERAKGNILERFSAQQFPDLHSELNLSSLELGDSALYFCASSVQGYTEAFFGQGTRLTVV.

J is TRBJ2-7 and V is TRBV2; D unresolved. The CDR3 covers 14 residues. V lost 7 bases, J lost 0 bases, and 13 bases lay in between. Germline assignment: CDR1 SNHLY and CDR2 FYNNEI. The CDR3 nucleotides read TGTGCCAGCAACCTAGACCGAAGCTCCTACGAGCAGTACTTC. Amino acid sequence: CASNLDRSSYEQYF. The complete variable domain, with remaining parts taken from reference TRBV2 and TRBJ2-7, reads EPEVTQTPSHQVTQMGQEVILRCVPISNHLYFYWYRQILGQKVEFLVSFYNNEISEKSEIFDDQFSVERPDGSNFTLKIRSTKLEDSAMYFCASNLDRSSYEQYFGPGTRLTVT.

The chain is built from TRBV12-5 and TRBJ1-1; possible D gene TRBD1, 6 bases. CDR1 and CDR2 from the germline V gene are LGHNT and FRNRAP. The germline V and J ends were trimmed by 2 bases and 4 bases, with 14 bases remaining between them. The CDR3 extends over 15 amino acids. CDR3: CASGLLVGGGTEAFF. The CDR3 DNA is TGTGCTAGTGGTTTGCTGGTAGGGGGTGGCACTGAAGCTTTCTTT.

The V and J genes are TRBV19 and TRBJ2-1, with TRBD2 identical over 15 bases. This CDR3 contains 20 residues. CDR1 and CDR2 from the germline V gene are LNHDA and SQIVND (reference sequence). The V and J ends lost 5 bases and 3 bases, in that order; junction bases with no gene match: 14. The CDR3 spells CASSGDPTGTSGGNYNEQFF. CDR3 DNA: TGTGCCAGTAGTGGAGATCCCACCGGGACTAGCGGGGGGAACTACAATGAGCAGTTCTTC.

V and J are TRBV28 and TRBJ1-5, with D perhaps TRBD1 (5 bases). V lost 3 bases to trimming and J lost 1 base, with 13 bases between them. Germline V gene lookup returns CDR1 MDHEN and CDR2 SYDVKM. This CDR3 contains 16 residues. The CDR3 reads CASSFGVRGSNQPQHF. The CDR3 DNA is TGTGCCAGCAGTTTCGGGGTTCGGGGGAGCAATCAGCCCCAGCATTTT.

This clone was detected a few times. The chain is built from TRBV7-9 and TRBJ1-5; unclear D gene. V lost 1 base to trimming and J lost 0 bases, with 4 bases between them. CDR3 length: 14 amino acids. Germline CDR1 is SEHNR and CDR2 is FQNEAQ (reference sequence). CDR3 DNA: TGTGCCAGCAGCTTAGTAAATAGCAATCAGCCCCAGCATTTT. Translating gives CASSLVNSNQPQHF.

The chain couples TRBV10-2 to TRBJ2-3, with 11 positions matching TRBD1. V was pared by 6 bases and J by 7 bases, with 12 bases of the junction left unmatched. This CDR3 has 16 residues. Germline CDR1 is WSHSY and CDR2 is SAAADI. The CDR3 is CASRIPVGQGANTQYF. In nucleotides, the CDR3 is TGCGCCAGCAGAATACCGGTTGGACAGGGGGCTAATACGCAGTATTTT.

This sequence joins TRBV7-2 and TRBJ1-1; unclear D gene. There are 13 residues in the CDR3. CDR1 and CDR2 from the germline V gene are SGHTA and FQGNSA. Trimming shortened V by 5 bases and J by 10 bases, and 17 bases separated the two germline ends. The CDR3 nucleotides are TGTGCCAGCAGCCCACGTTTCCGGGGTGGAGCTTTCTTT. Translating it yields CASSPRFRGGAFF.

The chain has TRBV4-1 and TRBJ1-2, with TRBD1 as a possible D gene (5 bases). This CDR3 spans 15 amino acids. The V end lost 5 bases, the J end lost 2 bases, and 15 bases lay between the germline ends. Germline V gene sequence: CDR1 MGHRA, CDR2 YSYEKL. The DNA for the CDR3 is TGCGCCAGCAGCAAAGGACACTCCGGAAACTATGGCTACACCTTC. Translated: CASSKGHSGNYGYTF.

The chain uses TRBV10-3 and TRBJ1-1, with 10 nucleotides matching TRBD1. Trimming at V came to 3 bases and at J to 5 bases, leaving 6 bases not matched to a gene. This CDR3 has 15 residues. Germline CDR1 ENHRY, CDR2 SYGVKD. CDR3 loop: CAISELGTGATEAFF. CDR3 nucleotides: TGTGCCATCAGTGAACTCGGGACAGGGGCGACTGAAGCTTTCTTT.

The chain uses TRBV11-3 and TRBJ1-1; D remains unclear. Trimming shortened V by 3 bases and J by 3 bases, and 8 bases separated the two germline ends. Germline CDR1 and CDR2: SGHNT and YENEEA. The CDR3 runs to 13 residues. CDR3 protein: CASSFQRDTEAFF. CDR3 DNA: TGTGCCAGCAGCTTTCAGCGGGACACTGAAGCTTTCTTT.

The V call is TRBV6-1, the J call TRBJ2-5; D unclear. V lost 5 bases to trimming and J lost 7 bases, with 11 bases between them. The CDR3 is 12 amino acids. Germline V CDR1 and CDR2: MNHNS, SASEGT. The CDR3 spells CASSQTVGTQYF. CDR3 sequence (DNA): TGTGCCAGCAGTCAAACCGTCGGGACCCAGTACTTC.

The rearrangement joins TRBV4-1 to TRBJ1-3; D remains unclear. Germline V gene sequence: CDR1 MGHRA, CDR2 YSYEKL. Deletions cut 1 base from V and 6 bases from J, with 7 bases between. The CDR3 length is 13 residues. The CDR3 loop reads CASSQGRLNTIYF. The CDR3 region has the DNA TGCGCCAGCAGCCAAGGGAGGTTAAACACCATATATTTT.

The chain links TRBV7-8 to TRBJ2-5; D ambiguous. V dropped 0 bases and J dropped 1 base, with 6 bases sitting between them. The CDR3 length is 14 residues. Germline V gene data show CDR1 as SGHVS and CDR2 as FQNEAQ. This CDR3 reads CASSLATGQETQYF. DNA for the CDR3: TGTGCCAGCAGCTTAGCGACTGGCCAAGAGACCCAGTACTTC.

This clone occurred a few times. The genes are TRBV29-1 and TRBJ1-1, with D tentatively TRBD1 (5 bases). Trimming took 7 bases from V and 0 from J, leaving 12 bases between them. The germline V gene encodes CDR1 SQVTM and CDR2 ANQGSEA. This CDR3 has 13 residues. CDR3: CSGRRGMNTEAFF. The DNA for the CDR3 is TGCAGCGGGAGGAGGGGCATGAACACTGAAGCTTTCTTT.

V gene TRBV6-5 combines with J gene TRBJ1-2, with D possibly TRBD1 on 6 matching bases. CDR1 is MNHEY and CDR2 is SVGAGI in the germline V gene. The length of the CDR3 is 15 residues. V gave up 0 bases and J gave up 4 bases, with 12 bases separating them. CDR3 in amino acids: CASSYSAGASYGYTF. As DNA, the CDR3 is TGTGCCAGCAGTTACTCGGCAGGGGCTAGCTATGGCTACACCTTC.

The chain combines TRBV7-9 with TRBJ1-2; D might be TRBD1 (5 bases). Trimming took 1 base from V and 4 from J, leaving 13 bases between them. Germline values: CDR1 SEHNR, CDR2 FQNEAQ (reference sequence). CDR3 length: 15 amino acids. Here the CDR3 reads CASSLETGVLYGYTF. CDR3 nucleotides: TGTGCCAGCAGCTTAGAAACAGGCGTCCTCTATGGCTACACCTTC.

In this sample, this clone turned up a few times. This chain connects TRBV19 to TRBJ1-2; tentative D call: TRBD1 (5 bases). The CDR3 is 13 amino acids. The V end lost 9 bases, the J end lost 4 bases, and 15 bases lay between the germline ends. Germline V lookup: CDR1 LNHDA, CDR2 SQIVND (reference sequence). The CDR3 region is CASRSIGVYGYTF. CDR3 DNA sequence: TGTGCCAGCCGATCCATAGGGGTCTATGGCTACACCTTC. Full variable domain (missing parts from reference TRBV19 and TRBJ1-2): DGGITQSPKYLFRKEGQNVTLSCEQNLNHDAMYWYRQDPGQGLRLIYYSQIVNDFQKGDIAEGYSVSREKKESFPLTVTSAQKNPTAFYLCASRSIGVYGYTFGSGTRLTVV.

The table lists this clone with a few counts. The genes are TRBV6-6 and TRBJ2-2, with TRBD2 matching over 8 bases. The length of the CDR3 is 13 residues. Germline CDR1 MNHNY, CDR2 SVGAGI (reference sequence). CDR3 sequence: CCSSQREPGELFF. CDR3 DNA sequence: TGTTGTAGCAGCCAGCGGGAGCCCGGGGAGCTGTTTTTT.

The chain couples TRBV29-1 to TRBJ2-1; weak D call: TRBD2 (6 bases). The CDR3 spans 11 residues. Looked up from germline, CDR1 is SQVTM and CDR2 is ANQGSEA. Trimming took off 6 bases at V and 10 bases at J, with 13 bases between the two ends. The DNA of the CDR3 is TGCAGCGTGGGACGGCGGGGAGAGCAGTTCTTC. Its protein product is CSVGRRGEQFF.

This clone was seen more than once but under ten times. The chain couples TRBV19 to TRBJ1-3; tentative D call: TRBD1 (6 bases). Germline V lookup: CDR1 LNHDA, CDR2 SQIVND (reference sequence). CDR3 size: 16 residues. Trimming removed 4 bases from V and 0 bases from J, with 13 bases in between. CDR3 sequence: CASSTYRANSGNTIYF. In nucleotides, the CDR3 is TGTGCCAGTAGTACCTACAGGGCGAACTCTGGAAACACCATATATTTT.

The chain employs TRBV4-1 and TRBJ1-4, with TRBD1 as a possible D gene (6 bases). There are 15 residues in the CDR3. Deletions cut 1 base from V and 8 bases from J, with 14 bases between. Germline-derived CDR1 and CDR2 are MGHRA and YSYEKL. The CDR3 here is CASSQVAQGGEKLFF. Here the CDR3 DNA reads TGCGCCAGCAGCCAAGTTGCACAGGGTGGCGAAAAACTGTTTTTT.

The V gene is TRBV19, the J gene TRBJ1-1, with a tentative D call TRBD1 (5 bases). The germline V gene encodes CDR1 LNHDA and CDR2 SQIVND (reference sequence). The CDR3 sequence is 15 residues long. Trimming pared 4 bases from V and 0 bases from J, leaving 12 bases between. The CDR3 nucleotides are TGTGCCAGTAGTACCTCGGGGGTCATGAACACTGAAGCTTTCTTT. Amino acid sequence: CASSTSGVMNTEAFF. Supplemented by reference TRBV19 and TRBJ1-1, the full variable domain reads DGGITQSPKYLFRKEGQNVTLSCEQNLNHDAMYWYRQDPGQGLRLIYYSQIVNDFQKGDIAEGYSVSREKKESFPLTVTSAQKNPTAFYLCASSTSGVMNTEAFFGQGTRLTVV.

The chain couples TRBV5-4 to TRBJ2-5; 9 bases align to TRBD2. Germline values: CDR1 SGHNT, CDR2 YYREEE (reference sequence). This CDR3 has 15 residues. The trim removed 4 bases at V and 5 bases at J, leaving 9 bases unmatched. This CDR3 is CASSAPGTSRETQYF. As DNA, the CDR3 is TGTGCCAGCAGCGCTCCCGGGACTAGCAGGGAGACCCAGTACTTC.